The entry below gives a single TCR beta chain sequence along with its context. This entry belongs to a study of early stage breast cancer tumors. TCRdb's table, derived via immunoSEQ multiplex PCR, lists solely in-frame clones and lacks some. The data show 65,000 to 75,000 clones, 65% to 85% seen once. The CDR3 is 13 residues long. The germline CDR1 and CDR2 sequences are SGHNT and YYREEE (reference sequence). V dropped 5 bases and J dropped 5; count of bases not matched to a gene: 4. The source of this sequence is a middle-aged person with breast cancer. The chain couples TRBV5-4 to TRBJ2-5; 9 bases are a match to TRBD1. Input material: blood. The CDR3 region is CASSPTGGETQYF. Written as DNA, the CDR3 is TGTGCCAGCAGTCCGACAGGGGGGGAGACCCAGTACTTC.